This passage covers 10 T cell receptor beta chains from one sample sequenced in a study of Ad26.COV2.S vaccination and SARS-CoV-2 variants (dated by TCRdb to 2020 to 2022). The library relied on the immunoSEQ multiplex PCR assay. TCRdb carries this immuneACCESS record with in-frame sequences only. Its versions omit some clonotypes, under half of them owing to an unresolved V gene in the studies checked, with the rest unexplained. In all, the sample holds a few hundred thousand clones, and over 75% of those were seen once. The ten top clones hold 3.4% of the sample. Per the publication, the treatment or condition label means: some 19 received Ad26.COV2.S at low or high dose, single or two shots; about five received placebo; per-sample allocation not given. Repertoires of vaccine and placebo recipients were sequenced from samples taken on day 63 after the first injection. Specimen: peripheral blood, collected in a trial of Ad26.COV2.S vaccine versus placebo. The receptors shown here come from a person aged 18 to 65 who received the Ad26.COV2.S COVID-19 vaccine or a placebo.

The chain recombines TRBV20-1 with TRBJ2-3; no clear D gene. The CDR3 covers 10 residues. Trimming removed 6 bases from V and 5 bases from J, with 6 bases in between. Per germline, CDR1 DFQATT and CDR2 SNEGSKA (reference sequence). In nucleotides, the CDR3 is TGCAGTGCAGGCGGAGATACGCAGTATTTT. As protein: CSAGGDTQYF.

This rearrangement joins TRBV5-4 to TRBJ2-1; possible D gene TRBD1, 5 bases. Germline lookup yields CDR1 SGHNT and CDR2 YYREEE (reference sequence). CDR3 size: 16 residues. V gave up 3 bases and J gave up 0 bases, with 13 bases separating them. As DNA, the CDR3 is TGTGCCAGCAGCTCGGGTTCTCAGGGCTCCTACAATGAGCAGTTCTTC. This translates into CASSSGSQGSYNEQFF.

This sequence joins TRBV6-5 and TRBJ1-1; 10 bases align to TRBD1. There are 15 residues in the CDR3. Germline lookup yields CDR1 MNHEY and CDR2 SVGAGI. The V segment lost 7 bases and the J segment 5 bases; nucleotides outside the gene matches: 10. Written as DNA, the CDR3 is TGTGCCAGCAACGGACCCTGGACAGGGGGGACTGAAGCTTTCTTT. Its protein is CASNGPWTGGTEAFF.

The V and J genes are TRBV5-4 and TRBJ2-3; 10 bases line up with TRBD2. With V trimmed by 1 base and J by 4 bases, 3 bases remained unmatched. The CDR3 runs to 15 residues. Germline CDR1 reads SGHNT; CDR2 reads YYREEE (reference sequence). CDR3 sequence: CASSLTSGIADTQYF. For the CDR3, the DNA is TGTGCCAGCAGCTTGACTAGCGGGATCGCAGATACGCAGTATTTT.

V usage is TRBV7-8 and J usage is TRBJ2-7; D remains ambiguous. Germline CDR1 reads SGHVS; CDR2 reads FQNEAQ. V lost 5 bases, J lost 4 bases, and 9 bases lay in between. The CDR3 spans 12 residues. CDR3 loop: CASSLRLYEQYF. CDR3 in DNA: TGTGCCAGCAGCCTTAGATTATACGAGCAGTACTTC. The variable domain in full, completed from reference TRBV7-8 and TRBJ2-7, reads GAGVSQSPRYKVAKRGQDVALRCDPISGHVSLFWYQQALGQGPEFLTYFQNEAQLDKSGLPSDRFFAERPEGSVSTLKIQRTQQEDSAVYLCASSLRLYEQYFGPGTRLTVT.

The V call is TRBV6-5, the J call TRBJ2-5; 9 bases map to TRBD1. The trim removed 6 bases at V and 1 base at J, leaving 6 bases unmatched. Germline CDR1 MNHEY, CDR2 SVGAGI. CDR3 size: 15 residues. CDR3 sequence reads: CASRRQGEGQETQYF. The CDR3, as DNA: TGTGCCAGCAGAAGACAGGGGGAAGGCCAAGAGACCCAGTACTTC.

The V call is TRBV7-2, the J call TRBJ1-5; no clear D. V lost 1 base and J 5 bases, leaving 9 bases between the germline ends. Germline lookup yields CDR1 SGHTA and CDR2 FQGNSA. This CDR3 is built from 14 residues. CDR3 in amino acids: CASSLVFRDQPQHF. Here the CDR3 DNA reads TGTGCCAGCAGCTTAGTATTTCGGGATCAGCCCCAGCATTTT.

The CDR3: CASSGTGGSNTGELFF. Here the CDR3 DNA reads TGTGCCAGTAGCGGGACAGGGGGATCGAACACCGGGGAGCTGTTTTTT. V usage is TRBV19 and J usage is TRBJ2-2; the match to TRBD1 covers 11 bases. Germline-derived CDR1 and CDR2 are LNHDA and SQIVND (reference sequence). V was clipped by 6 bases and J by 0 bases; unmatched bases: 3. This CDR3 is 16 amino acids long.

The chain is built from TRBV13 and TRBJ2-7, with D maybe TRBD1 (7 bases). V lost 5 bases and J 3 bases, leaving 17 bases between the germline ends. The germline gives CDR1 PRHDT, CDR2 FYEKMQ (reference sequence). The CDR3 consists of 15 residues. The CDR3 nucleotides are TGTGCCAGCAGCCACGGGGGCGCAGGGGGCTACGAGCAGTACTTC. It translates to CASSHGGAGGYEQYF.

In nucleotides, the CDR3 is TGTGCCAGCAGCTTAGCTACTTCAGGGTTGGATGGTGGCTACACCTTC. Amino acids: CASSLATSGLDGGYTF. This rearrangement joins TRBV7-2 to TRBJ1-2; D perhaps matches TRBD1 (5 bases). The V and J ends lost 0 bases and 7 bases respectively, with 18 bases between them. Germline V lookup: CDR1 SGHTA, CDR2 FQGNSA. The CDR3 covers 16 residues.